This TCR beta chain was recovered during a study of cytomegalovirus exposure and HLA in healthy donors. The study, taken as a whole, reports: The listing of 150 or so TCR beta chains classed them as cytomegalovirus-associated.

PCR employed 60 Vbeta and 13 Jbeta primers. The assay was immunoSEQ multiplex PCR, and TCRdb's table has in-frame clones only and misses some. The repertoire consists of tens of thousands of clones, with about four fifths occurring once and the leading ten covering about 8%. CDR1 is WNHNN and CDR2 is SYGVQD in the germline V gene (reference sequence). This CDR3 is built from 12 residues. J gave up 8 bases and V 5 bases, and 5 bases lay outside the gene matches. With respect to this clone: Antigen unknown.

This TCR was sampled from a man aged 18 to 30 in good health and CMV-seropositive. Input material: PBMCs. The rearrangement uses TRBV10-1 and TRBJ1-2; 7 bases are shared with TRBD1. The DNA for the CDR3 is TGCGCCAGCAGTACCGGGACAGTGGGCTACACCTTC. Its protein is CASSTGTVGYTF.